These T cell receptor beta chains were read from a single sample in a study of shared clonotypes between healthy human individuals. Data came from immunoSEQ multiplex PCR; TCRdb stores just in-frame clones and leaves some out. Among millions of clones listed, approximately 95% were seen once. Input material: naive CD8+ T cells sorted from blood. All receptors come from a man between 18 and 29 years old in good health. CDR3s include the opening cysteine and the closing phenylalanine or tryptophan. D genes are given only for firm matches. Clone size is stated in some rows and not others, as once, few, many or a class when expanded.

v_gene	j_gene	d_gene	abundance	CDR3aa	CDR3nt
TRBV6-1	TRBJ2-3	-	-	CASSEEYWGTDTQYF	TGTGCCAGCAGTGAAGAGTATTGGGGCACAGATACGCAGTATTTT
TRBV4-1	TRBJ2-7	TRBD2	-	CASSPRVAGTYEQYF	TGCGCCAGCAGCCCCCGAGTAGCGGGGACCTACGAGCAGTACTTC
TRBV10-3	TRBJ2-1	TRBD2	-	CAISESTSGYNEQFF	TGTGCCATCAGTGAGTCAACTAGCGGATACAATGAGCAGTTCTTC
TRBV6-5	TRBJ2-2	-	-	CASSPGPPGELFF	TGTGCCAGCAGCCCCGGCCCCCCGGGGGAGCTGTTTTTT
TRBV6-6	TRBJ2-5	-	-	CASSGRTEETQYF	TGTGCCAGCAGTGGAAGGACGGAAGAGACCCAGTACTTC
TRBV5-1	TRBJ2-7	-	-	CASSLDLAYEQYF	TGCGCCAGCAGCTTGGACCTCGCTTACGAGCAGTACTTC
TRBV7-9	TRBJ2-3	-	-	CASSLGPTGTDTQYF	TGTGCCAGCAGCTTAGGTCCGACCGGGACAGATACGCAGTATTTT
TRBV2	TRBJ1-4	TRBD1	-	CASSDSPGQGVEKLFF	TGTGCCAGCAGCGACTCCCCGGGACAGGGTGTGGAAAAACTGTTTTTT
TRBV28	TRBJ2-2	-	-	CASSSSKGVLFF	-
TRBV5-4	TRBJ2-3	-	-	CASSLGEDTQYF	TGTGCCAGCAGCTTGGGGGAGGATACGCAGTATTTT
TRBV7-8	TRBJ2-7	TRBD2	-	CASSPIAGIQLGEQYF	TGTGCCAGCAGTCCAATAGCGGGGATACAGTTAGGCGAGCAGTACTTC
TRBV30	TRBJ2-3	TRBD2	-	CAWGRTSGDSGYF	TGTGCCTGGGGCAGGACTAGCGGGGACTCCGGGTATTTT
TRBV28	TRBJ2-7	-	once	CASRIMRISEQYF	TGTGCCAGCAGGATTATGAGGATCAGCGAGCAGTACTTC